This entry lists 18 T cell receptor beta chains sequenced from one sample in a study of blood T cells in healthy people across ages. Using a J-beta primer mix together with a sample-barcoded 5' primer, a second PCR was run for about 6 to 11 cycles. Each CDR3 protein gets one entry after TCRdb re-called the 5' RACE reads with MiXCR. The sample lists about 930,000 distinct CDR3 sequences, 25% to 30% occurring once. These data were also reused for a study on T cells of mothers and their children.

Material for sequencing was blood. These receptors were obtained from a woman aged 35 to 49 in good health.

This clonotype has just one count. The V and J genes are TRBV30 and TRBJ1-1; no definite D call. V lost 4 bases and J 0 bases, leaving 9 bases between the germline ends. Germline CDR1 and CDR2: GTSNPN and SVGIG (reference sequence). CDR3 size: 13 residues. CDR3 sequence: CAWNPSMNTEAFF. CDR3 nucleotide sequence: TGTGCCTGGAATCCGTCAATGAACACTGAAGCTTTCTTT.

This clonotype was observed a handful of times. The CDR3: CASSLGASGATDTQYF. The CDR3 DNA is TGCGCCAGCAGCTTGGGAGCTAGCGGGGCCACAGATACGCAGTATTTT. This chain links TRBV5-1 with TRBJ2-3, with 9 bases lining up with TRBD2. Per the germline V gene, CDR1 is SGHRS and CDR2 is YFSETQ. Trimming cost V 0 bases and J 2 bases; bases outside gene matches: 4. This CDR3 is 16 amino acids long.

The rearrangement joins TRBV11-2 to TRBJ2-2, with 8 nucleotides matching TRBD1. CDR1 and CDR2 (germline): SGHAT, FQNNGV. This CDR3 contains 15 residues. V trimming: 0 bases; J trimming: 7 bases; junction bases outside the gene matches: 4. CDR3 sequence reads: CASSLEAGGFGELFF. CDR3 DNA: TGTGCCAGCAGCTTAGAAGCAGGGGGCTTCGGGGAGCTGTTTTTT.

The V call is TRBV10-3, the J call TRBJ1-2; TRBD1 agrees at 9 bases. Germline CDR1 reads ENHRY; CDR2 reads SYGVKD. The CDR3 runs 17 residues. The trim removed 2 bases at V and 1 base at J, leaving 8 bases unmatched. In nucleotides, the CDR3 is TGTGCCATCAGTGAGCGTCCCGGGACAGGGTTTAACTATGGCTACACCTTC. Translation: CAISERPGTGFNYGYTF.

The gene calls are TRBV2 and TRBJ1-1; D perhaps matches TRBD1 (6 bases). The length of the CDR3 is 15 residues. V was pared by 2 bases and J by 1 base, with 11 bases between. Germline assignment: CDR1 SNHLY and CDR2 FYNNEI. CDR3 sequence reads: CASSELGGPNTEAFF. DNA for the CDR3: TGTGCCAGCAGTGAATTAGGGGGGCCGAACACTGAAGCTTTCTTT.

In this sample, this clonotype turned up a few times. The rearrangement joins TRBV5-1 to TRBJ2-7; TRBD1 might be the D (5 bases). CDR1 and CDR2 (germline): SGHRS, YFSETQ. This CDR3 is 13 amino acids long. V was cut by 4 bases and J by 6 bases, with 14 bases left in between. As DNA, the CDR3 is TGCGCCAGCAGCCCGGACACCCTCGCCGAGCAGTACTTC. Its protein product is CASSPDTLAEQYF.

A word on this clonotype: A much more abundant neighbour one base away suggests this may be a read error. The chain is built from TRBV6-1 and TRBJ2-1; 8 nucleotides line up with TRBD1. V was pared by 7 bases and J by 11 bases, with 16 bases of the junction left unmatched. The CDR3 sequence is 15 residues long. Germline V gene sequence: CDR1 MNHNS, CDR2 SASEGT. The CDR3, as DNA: TGTGCCAGCATTCCCCAGGGGGCAGGTAGAAATAAGCAGTTCTTC. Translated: CASIPQGAGRNKQFF.

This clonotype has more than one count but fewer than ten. The CDR3 DNA follows: TGTGCCAGCAGACCCCTGGAGACAACTAATGAAAAACTGTTTTTT. It codes for CASRPLETTNEKLFF. The gene calls are TRBV2 and TRBJ1-4; no firm D call. Germline lookup yields CDR1 SNHLY and CDR2 FYNNEI. CDR3 length equals 15 residues. V was pared by 6 bases and J by 0 bases, with 11 bases between.

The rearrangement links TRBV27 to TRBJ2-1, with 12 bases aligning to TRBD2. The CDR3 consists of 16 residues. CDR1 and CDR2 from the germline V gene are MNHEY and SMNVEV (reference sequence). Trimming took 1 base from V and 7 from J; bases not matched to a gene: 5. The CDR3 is CASSLLTSGGINEQFF. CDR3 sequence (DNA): TGTGCCAGCAGTTTATTGACTAGCGGGGGTATAAATGAGCAGTTCTTC.

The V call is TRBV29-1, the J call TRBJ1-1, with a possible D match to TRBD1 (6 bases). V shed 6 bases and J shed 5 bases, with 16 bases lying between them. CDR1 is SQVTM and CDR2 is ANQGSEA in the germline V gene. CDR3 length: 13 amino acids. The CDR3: CSVETGHGTEAFF. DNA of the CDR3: TGCAGCGTCGAAACAGGGCATGGGACTGAAGCTTTCTTT.

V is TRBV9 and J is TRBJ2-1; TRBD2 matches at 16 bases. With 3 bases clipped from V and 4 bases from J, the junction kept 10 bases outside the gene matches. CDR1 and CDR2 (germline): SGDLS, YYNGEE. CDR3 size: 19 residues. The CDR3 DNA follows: TGTGCCAGCAGCGGCTACGGGACTAGCGGGGGGGCCGGATACAATGAGCAGTTCTTC. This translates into CASSGYGTSGGAGYNEQFF.

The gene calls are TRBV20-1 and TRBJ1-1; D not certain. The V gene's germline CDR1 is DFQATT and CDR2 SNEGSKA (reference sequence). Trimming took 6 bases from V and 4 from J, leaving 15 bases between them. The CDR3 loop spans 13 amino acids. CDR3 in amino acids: CSAPPSRSTEAFF. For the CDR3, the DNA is TGCAGTGCCCCCCCCAGCAGGAGCACTGAAGCTTTCTTT.

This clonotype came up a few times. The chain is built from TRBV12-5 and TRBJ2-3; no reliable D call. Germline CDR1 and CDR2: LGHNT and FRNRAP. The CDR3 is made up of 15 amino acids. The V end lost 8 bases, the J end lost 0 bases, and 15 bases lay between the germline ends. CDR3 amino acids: CASTKLGLSTDTQYF. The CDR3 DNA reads TGTGCTAGTACCAAACTTGGATTAAGCACAGATACGCAGTATTTT.

The CDR3 bases are TGCGCCAGCAGCCAAGAACCAAGCGGGTACTCAGAGTTCTTC. The encoded protein is CASSQEPSGYSEFF. This rearrangement joins TRBV4-1 to TRBJ2-1, with a weak D call TRBD2 (6 bases). Germline assignment: CDR1 MGHRA and CDR2 YSYEKL. The germline V and J ends were trimmed by 0 bases and 14 bases, with 17 bases remaining between them. The CDR3 is made up of 14 amino acids.

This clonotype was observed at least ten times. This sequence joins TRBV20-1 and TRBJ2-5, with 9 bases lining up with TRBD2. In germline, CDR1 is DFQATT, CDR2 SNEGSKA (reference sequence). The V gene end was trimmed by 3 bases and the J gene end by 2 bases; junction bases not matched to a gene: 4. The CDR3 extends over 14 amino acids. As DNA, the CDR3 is TGCAGTGCTAGCCGGGGACTAGCACAAGAGACCCAGTACTTC. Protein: CSASRGLAQETQYF.

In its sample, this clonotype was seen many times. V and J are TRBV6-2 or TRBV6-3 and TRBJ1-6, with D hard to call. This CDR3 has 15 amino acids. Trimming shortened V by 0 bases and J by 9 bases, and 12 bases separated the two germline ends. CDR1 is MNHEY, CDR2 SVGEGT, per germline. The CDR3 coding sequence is TGTGCCAGCAGTTACTCGGCTGGGGTCGGTTCACCCCTCCACTTT. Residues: CASSYSAGVGSPLHF.

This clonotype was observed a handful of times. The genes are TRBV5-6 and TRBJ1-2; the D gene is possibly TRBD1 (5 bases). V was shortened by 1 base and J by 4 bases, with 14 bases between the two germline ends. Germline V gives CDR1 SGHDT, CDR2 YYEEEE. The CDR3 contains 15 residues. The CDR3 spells CASSLRTGPTYGYTF. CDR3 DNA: TGTGCCAGCAGCTTGCGTACAGGCCCGACCTATGGCTACACCTTC.

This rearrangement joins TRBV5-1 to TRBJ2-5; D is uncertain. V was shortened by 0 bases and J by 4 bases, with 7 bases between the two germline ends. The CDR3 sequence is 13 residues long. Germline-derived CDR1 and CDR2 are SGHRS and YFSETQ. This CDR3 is CASSLEGPETQYF. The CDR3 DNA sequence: TGCGCCAGCAGCTTGGAGGGCCCAGAGACCCAGTACTTC.